These 10 T cell receptor beta chains were all obtained from the same sample, sequenced in a study of PD-L1 blockade in urothelial cancer. Sequencing used immunoSEQ multiplex PCR; TCRdb keeps in-frame clones, though not all of them. The table includes fewer than 40,000 clones, about 93% detected once. This sample comprised PBMCs, obtained around atezolizumab (anti-PD-L1) treatment. The receptors derive from a man aged 70-80 years with urothelial cancer.

The V and J genes are TRBV5-4 and TRBJ1-5, with D unclear. Germline V gives CDR1 SGHNT, CDR2 YYREEE (reference sequence). Between the trimmed V and J ends, which lost 0 bases and 4 bases, there was a span of 8 bases. The CDR3 is 14 amino acids. The CDR3 spells CASSLGIENQPQHF. The CDR3, as DNA: TGTGCCAGCAGCTTGGGTATAGAGAATCAGCCCCAGCATTTT.

The V and J genes are TRBV5-4 and TRBJ2-5, with 9 bases that match TRBD1. Germline CDR1 SGHNT, CDR2 YYREEE (reference sequence). This CDR3 is built from 14 residues. After removal of 9 bases from V and 2 bases from J, the junction contained 8 bases not matched to a gene. The CDR3 DNA reads as TGTGCCACTTACGACAGGGGGACTCAAGAGACCCAGTACTTC. Translation: CATYDRGTQETQYF.

The chain has TRBV4-1 and TRBJ1-2, with D hard to call. Trimming stripped 6 bases from V and 2 bases from J, with 13 bases between. In germline, CDR1 is MGHRA, CDR2 YSYEKL. The CDR3 covers 14 residues. The CDR3 loop reads CASRSPGGNYGYTF. The CDR3 coding sequence is TGCGCCAGCAGGTCCCCGGGAGGGAACTATGGCTACACCTTC.

The chain links TRBV5-4 to TRBJ2-3, with 16 bases identical to TRBD2. The CDR3 totals 16 residues. CDR1 and CDR2 (germline): SGHNT, YYREEE (reference sequence). V shed 4 bases, J shed 11 bases, and the junction held 10 bases outside the gene matches. CDR3 sequence: CASSTGLAGGPIEQYF. The DNA of the CDR3 is TGTGCCAGCAGCACGGGACTAGCGGGAGGGCCTATTGAGCAGTATTTT.

The J gene is TRBJ2-5, the V gene TRBV28, with 7 bases lining up with TRBD1. This CDR3 is built from 15 residues. Germline-derived CDR1 and CDR2 are MDHEN and SYDVKM. J gave up 4 bases and V 5 bases, and 10 bases lay outside the gene matches. The chain's CDR3 is CASSAGTALRETQYF. DNA of the CDR3: TGTGCCAGCAGTGCCGGGACAGCCCTCCGAGAGACCCAGTACTTC.

The V and J genes are TRBV19 and TRBJ1-1; 8 positions agree with TRBD1. This CDR3 region has 13 residues. CDR1 is LNHDA, CDR2 SQIVND, per germline (reference sequence). V was pared by 8 bases and J by 4 bases, with 6 bases of the junction left unmatched. CDR3 nucleotides: TGTGCCAGTGGAGGACAGGGAACCACTGAAGCTTTCTTT. It translates to CASGGQGTTEAFF. Full variable domain (outside the CDR3, taken from reference TRBV19 and TRBJ1-1): DGGITQSPKYLFRKEGQNVTLSCEQNLNHDAMYWYRQDPGQGLRLIYYSQIVNDFQKGDIAEGYSVSREKKESFPLTVTSAQKNPTAFYLCASGGQGTTEAFFGQGTRLTVV.

The chain combines TRBV7-2 with TRBJ2-1, with 8 positions matching TRBD1. With V trimmed by 5 bases and J by 5 bases, 11 bases remained unmatched. CDR1 is SGHTA, CDR2 FQGNSA, per germline. The length of the CDR3 is 16 residues. The CDR3 DNA reads TGTGCCAGCAGCGGTAGGACAGGGACTTTACACAATGAGCAGTTCTTC. Translating gives CASSGRTGTLHNEQFF. Looking up the rest from reference TRBV7-2 and TRBJ2-1 gives the full variable domain: GAGVSQSPSNKVTEKGKDVELRCDPISGHTALYWYRQSLGQGLEFLIYFQGNSAPDKSGLPSDRFSAERTGGSVSTLTIQRTQQEDSAVYLCASSGRTGTLHNEQFFGPGTRLTVL.

V is TRBV5-4 and J is TRBJ1-2; a weak D match, TRBD1 (6 bases). The CDR3 runs 14 residues. V dropped 4 bases and J dropped 7 bases, with 17 bases sitting between them. CDR1 and CDR2 from the germline V gene are SGHNT and YYREEE (reference sequence). CDR3 sequence (DNA): TGTGCCAGCAGCCAAAGCCGGGACATTGCTGGCTACACCTTC. Encoded protein: CASSQSRDIAGYTF.

V is TRBV7-6 and J is TRBJ2-1; tentatively, D is TRBD2 (6 bases). Per germline, CDR1 SGHVS and CDR2 FNYEAQ. V dropped 2 bases and J dropped 8 bases, with 25 bases sitting between them. CDR3 length equals 18 residues. CDR3 nucleotides: TGTGCCAGCAGCTTAAGGCGGAACCTTGGACTATCGTATCATGAGCAGTTCTTC. Protein sequence: CASSLRRNLGLSYHEQFF.

The CDR3 spells CASSVAASPRETQYF. For the CDR3, the DNA is TGTGCCAGCAGCGTAGCGGCTAGCCCACGGGAGACCCAGTACTTC. This chain links TRBV9 with TRBJ2-5; a possible D gene is TRBD2 (5 bases). V was trimmed by 0 bases and J by 5 bases, leaving 14 bases between them. This CDR3 contains 15 residues. Germline-derived CDR1 and CDR2 are SGDLS and YYNGEE.